These T cell receptor beta chains were read from a single sample in a study of Ad26.COV2.S vaccination and SARS-CoV-2 variants. Profiled with immunoSEQ multiplex PCR; TCRdb holds only in-frame clones, not every one. The sample has hundreds of thousands of clones; roughly nine tenths are singletons. The sample consisted of peripheral blood, taken in a trial of Ad26.COV2.S vaccine versus placebo. These receptors were collected from a person between 18 and 59 years old who received the Ad26.COV2.S COVID-19 vaccine or a placebo. The conserved cysteine and the conserved F or W are not part of the CDR3 here. Fields, in order: J gene, clone size, V gene, CDR3 protein. Size is stated for part of the rows, as once, few or many counts, or as a class when the clone is expanded.

TRBJ1-1,.,TRBV5-1,ASSLELTGNTEAF
TRBJ2-7,.,TRBV5-1,ASSYPSYEQY
TRBJ2-2,.,TRBV6-5,ASSYLGRELF
TRBJ1-5,.,TRBV5-6,ASSLLESKLQPQH
TRBJ2-1,.,TRBV11-2,ASSRPASGSVQF
TRBJ1-2,.,TRBV24-1,ATSRTPEYGYT
TRBJ1-2,.,TRBV27,ASSSRQGYGYT
TRBJ2-1,once,TRBV24-1,ATSDYERGDNEQF
TRBJ2-1,.,TRBV20-1,SASLAGVRNEQF
TRBJ2-1,.,TRBV6-5,ASSYRGMYNEQF
TRBJ1-1,.,TRBV24-1,ATSDPSTGDTEAF
TRBJ1-3,.,TRBV5-4,ASSLGGTGRGNTIY
TRBJ1-1,once,TRBV15,ATSRDPGNTEAF
TRBJ1-6,.,TRBV30,AWNGDPLGNSPLH
TRBJ2-1,.,TRBV9,ASSVAGGTYNEQF
TRBJ1-6,.,TRBV7-2,ASSLGQRNSPLH
TRBJ2-7,.,TRBV4-3,ASSLSGSSYEQY
TRBJ2-7,.,TRBV7-8,ASSPGGFEQY
TRBJ2-7,.,TRBV28,ASSLLTGQGFYEQY
TRBJ2-4,.,TRBV21-1,ASSRTGDIQY
TRBJ1-1,.,TRBV6-5,ASSYSLFNKAF
TRBJ1-6,.,TRBV10-3,ATKPRWDTSNSPLH
TRBJ1-6,.,TRBV4-2,ASSPTGLNSPLH
TRBJ2-1,.,TRBV19,ASTLSGTSGYNEQF
TRBJ2-5,once,TRBV3-1/TRBV3-2,ASSQAPAGKETQY
TRBJ1-3,.,TRBV4-1,ASSPTQGAGGNTIY
TRBJ1-6,few,TRBV4-3,ASSQVWDRNSPLH
TRBJ2-3,.,TRBV7-3,ASSRGTSDTQY
TRBJ1-5,.,TRBV11-1,ASGQGPDQPQH
TRBJ1-1,.,TRBV20-1,SASGGSGGAYTEAF
TRBJ1-1,.,TRBV10-3,AISQPTLNTEAF
TRBJ1-6,.,TRBV10-3,AIGGSSYNSPLH
TRBJ2-2,.,TRBV4-3,ASSQERGWLNTGELF
TRBJ2-1,.,TRBV6-5,ASSPPERGYNEQF
TRBJ2-1,.,TRBV6-2/TRBV6-3,ASSLGLLGLAFGDEQF
TRBJ2-6,.,TRBV27,ASSSPRGSGANVLT
TRBJ1-4,.,TRBV6-5,ASSYGPGQGNEKLF
TRBJ1-1,.,TRBV3-1/TRBV3-2,ASSQNPVATF
TRBJ1-2,.,TRBV6-6,ASSPAHREIGGYT
TRBJ2-1,once,TRBV9,ASSVTSGRIDEQF
TRBJ2-3,once,TRBV18,ASSPAIIWDRGRIDTQY